The clone carrying this T cell receptor beta chain occurred many times. Its antigen is unidentified. Trimming pared 6 bases from V and 7 bases from J, leaving 12 bases between. The germline V gene has CDR1 SQVTM and CDR2 ANQGSEA. The CDR3 has 11 amino acids. From RNA transcripts, TCR beta CDR3 regions were amplified. When the TCR CDR3 underwent first-round RT-PCR, the HTBI primer set was used. Using its own MiXCR run on the multiplex PCR reads, TCRdb lists one record per CDR3 protein. The profile shows around 520,000 distinct CDR3 sequences, approximately 25% of them singletons. Ophthalmopathy patients had Clinical Activity Score at least 3, NOSPECS grade at least 4, duration under 3 months. PBMCs were sourced from approximately 9 ml fresh peripheral blood. The data originate from a study of T cells in Graves' hyperthyroidism and ophthalmopathy. Study-wide findings and caveats: A model built on 13 V-J features separated ophthalmopathy from stable hyperthyroidism.

The chain has TRBV29-1 and TRBJ1-2, with a weak D call TRBD1 (6 bases). The sequence came from a woman aged 25 to 45 with Graves' ophthalmopathy. Sequences were obtained from blood. This CDR3 is CSVQGGGGYTF. The DNA of the CDR3 is TGCAGCGTCCAGGGAGGGGGTGGCTACACCTTC.